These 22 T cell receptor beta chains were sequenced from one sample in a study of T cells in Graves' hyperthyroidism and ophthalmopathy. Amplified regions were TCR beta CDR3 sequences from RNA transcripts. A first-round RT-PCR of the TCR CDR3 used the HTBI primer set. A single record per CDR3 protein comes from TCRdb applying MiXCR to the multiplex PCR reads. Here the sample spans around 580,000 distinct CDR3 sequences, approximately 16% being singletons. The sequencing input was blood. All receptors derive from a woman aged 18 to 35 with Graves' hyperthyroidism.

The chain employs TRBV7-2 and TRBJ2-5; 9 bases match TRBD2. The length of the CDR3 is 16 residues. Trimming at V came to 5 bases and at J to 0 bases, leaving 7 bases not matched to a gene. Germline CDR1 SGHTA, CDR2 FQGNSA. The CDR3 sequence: CASSAGLAGYQETQYF. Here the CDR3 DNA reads TGTGCCAGCAGCGCCGGGCTAGCGGGGTACCAAGAGACCCAGTACTTC. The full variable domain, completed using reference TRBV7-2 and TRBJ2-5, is GAGVSQSPSNKVTEKGKDVELRCDPISGHTALYWYRQSLGQGLEFLIYFQGNSAPDKSGLPSDRFSAERTGGSVSTLTIQRTQQEDSAVYLCASSAGLAGYQETQYFGPGTRLLVL.

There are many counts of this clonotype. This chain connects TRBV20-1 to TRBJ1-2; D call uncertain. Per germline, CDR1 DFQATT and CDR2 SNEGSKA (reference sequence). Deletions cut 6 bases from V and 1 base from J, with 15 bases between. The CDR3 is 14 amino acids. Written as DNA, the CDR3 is TGCAGTGCACCCCCCCCACAGCTTAACTATGGCTACACCTTC. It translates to CSAPPPQLNYGYTF.

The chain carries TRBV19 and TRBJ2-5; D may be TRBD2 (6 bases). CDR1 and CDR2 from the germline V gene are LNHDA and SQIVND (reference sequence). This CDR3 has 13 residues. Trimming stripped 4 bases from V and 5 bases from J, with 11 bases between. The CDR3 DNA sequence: TGTGCCAGTAGTAGGATGACTAGGGAGACCCAGTACTTC. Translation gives CASSRMTRETQYF. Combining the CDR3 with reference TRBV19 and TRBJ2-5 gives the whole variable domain DGGITQSPKYLFRKEGQNVTLSCEQNLNHDAMYWYRQDPGQGLRLIYYSQIVNDFQKGDIAEGYSVSREKKESFPLTVTSAQKNPTAFYLCASSRMTRETQYFGPGTRLLVL.

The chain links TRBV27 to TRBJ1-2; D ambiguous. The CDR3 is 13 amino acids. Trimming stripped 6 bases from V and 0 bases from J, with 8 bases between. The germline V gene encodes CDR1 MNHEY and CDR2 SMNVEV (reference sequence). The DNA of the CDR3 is TGTGCCAGCAGGGTCAGTCCTAACTATGGCTACACCTTC. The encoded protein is CASRVSPNYGYTF.

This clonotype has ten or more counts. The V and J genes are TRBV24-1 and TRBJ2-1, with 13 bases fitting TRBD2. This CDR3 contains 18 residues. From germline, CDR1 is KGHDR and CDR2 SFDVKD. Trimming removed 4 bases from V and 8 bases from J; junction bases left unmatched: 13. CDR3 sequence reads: CATSDSKWTSGRGDEQFF. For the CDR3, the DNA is TGTGCCACCAGTGACTCCAAATGGACTAGCGGGAGAGGGGATGAGCAGTTCTTC.

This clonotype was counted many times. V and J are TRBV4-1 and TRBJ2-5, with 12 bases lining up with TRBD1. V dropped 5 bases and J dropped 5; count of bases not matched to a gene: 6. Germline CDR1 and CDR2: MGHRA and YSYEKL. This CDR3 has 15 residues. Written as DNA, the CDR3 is TGCGCCAGCAGCGCGGGACAGGGGGCGTTGGAGACCCAGTACTTC. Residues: CASSAGQGALETQYF.

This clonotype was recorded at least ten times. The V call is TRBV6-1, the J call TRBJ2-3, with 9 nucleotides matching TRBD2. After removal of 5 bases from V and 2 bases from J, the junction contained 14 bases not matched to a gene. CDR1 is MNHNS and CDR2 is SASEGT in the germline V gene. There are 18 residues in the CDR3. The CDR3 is CASSYSRASGVNTDTQYF. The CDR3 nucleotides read TGTGCCAGCAGTTACAGTAGGGCTAGCGGGGTTAACACAGATACGCAGTATTTT.

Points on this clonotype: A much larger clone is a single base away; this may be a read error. The CDR3 bases are TGTGCCAGCAGCTCGGACCCATCCAGCACAGGCGAGCAGTACTTC. Translation: CASSSDPSSTGEQYF. The gene calls are TRBV6-2 or TRBV6-3 and TRBJ2-7, with D possibly TRBD1 on 5 matching bases. The CDR3 contains 15 residues. V was trimmed by 6 bases and J by 6 bases, leaving 21 bases between them. Germline assignment: CDR1 MNHEY and CDR2 SVGEGT.

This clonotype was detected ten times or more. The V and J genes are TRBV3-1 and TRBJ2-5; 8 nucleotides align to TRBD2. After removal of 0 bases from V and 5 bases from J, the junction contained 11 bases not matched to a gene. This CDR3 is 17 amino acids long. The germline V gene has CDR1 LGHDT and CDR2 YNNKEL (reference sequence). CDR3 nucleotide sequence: TGTGCCAGCAGCCAAGAACGGGGGGGCCAACTTTACGAGACCCAGTACTTC. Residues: CASSQERGGQLYETQYF.

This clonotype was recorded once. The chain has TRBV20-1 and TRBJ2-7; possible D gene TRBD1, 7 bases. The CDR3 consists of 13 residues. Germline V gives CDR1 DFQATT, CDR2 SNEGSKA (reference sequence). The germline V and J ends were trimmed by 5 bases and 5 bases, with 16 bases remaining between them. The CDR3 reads CSAPATGRNEQYF. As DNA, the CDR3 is TGCAGTGCTCCAGCGACAGGGAGGAACGAGCAGTACTTC.

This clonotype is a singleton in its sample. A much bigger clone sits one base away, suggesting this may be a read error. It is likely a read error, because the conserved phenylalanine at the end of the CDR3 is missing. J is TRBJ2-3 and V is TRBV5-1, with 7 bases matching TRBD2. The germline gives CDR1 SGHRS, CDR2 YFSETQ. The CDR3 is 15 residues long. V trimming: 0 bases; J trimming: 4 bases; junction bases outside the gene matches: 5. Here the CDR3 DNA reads TGCGCCAGCAGCTTGGTCGGGGGAGGGCCAGATACGCAGTATTCT. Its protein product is CASSLVGGGPDTQYS.

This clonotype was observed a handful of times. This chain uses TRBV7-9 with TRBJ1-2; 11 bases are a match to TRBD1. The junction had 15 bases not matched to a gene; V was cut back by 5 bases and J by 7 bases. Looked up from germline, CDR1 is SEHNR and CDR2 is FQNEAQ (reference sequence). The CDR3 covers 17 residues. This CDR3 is CASSPPGTGGHARGYTF. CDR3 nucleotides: TGTGCCAGCAGCCCCCCCGGGACAGGGGGGCACGCACGTGGCTACACCTTC.

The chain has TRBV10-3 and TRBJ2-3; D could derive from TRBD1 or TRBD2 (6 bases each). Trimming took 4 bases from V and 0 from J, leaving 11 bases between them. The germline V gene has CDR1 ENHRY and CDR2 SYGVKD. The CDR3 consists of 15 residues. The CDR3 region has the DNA TGTGCCATCAGTGCGCAGGGGACTAGCACAGATACGCAGTATTTT. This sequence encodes CAISAQGTSTDTQYF.

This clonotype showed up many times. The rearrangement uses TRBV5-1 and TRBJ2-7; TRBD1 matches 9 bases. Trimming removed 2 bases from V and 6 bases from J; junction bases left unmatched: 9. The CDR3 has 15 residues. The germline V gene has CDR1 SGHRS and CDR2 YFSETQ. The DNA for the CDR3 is TGCGCCAGCAGCTTACCGGGACAGGGTACGGGCGAGCAGTACTTC. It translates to CASSLPGQGTGEQYF.

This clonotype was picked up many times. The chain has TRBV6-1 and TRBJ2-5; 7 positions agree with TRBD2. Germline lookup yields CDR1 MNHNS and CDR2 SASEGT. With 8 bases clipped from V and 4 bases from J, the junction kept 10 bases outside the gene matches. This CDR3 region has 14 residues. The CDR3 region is CASFKGGYGETQYF. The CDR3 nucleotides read TGTGCCAGCTTTAAGGGAGGGTATGGAGAGACCCAGTACTTC.

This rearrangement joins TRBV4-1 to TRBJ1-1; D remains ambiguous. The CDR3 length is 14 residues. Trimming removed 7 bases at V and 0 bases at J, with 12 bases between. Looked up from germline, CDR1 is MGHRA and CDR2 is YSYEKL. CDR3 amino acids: CASTRGFVNTEAFF. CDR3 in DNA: TGCGCCAGCACCCGAGGGTTCGTGAACACTGAAGCTTTCTTT.

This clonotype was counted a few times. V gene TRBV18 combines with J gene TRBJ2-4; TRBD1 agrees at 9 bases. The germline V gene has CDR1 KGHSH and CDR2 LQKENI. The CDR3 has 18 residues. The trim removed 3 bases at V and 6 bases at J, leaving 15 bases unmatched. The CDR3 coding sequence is TGTGCCAGCTCACCGCTGGCCGGGACAGGGAGCACCTTAAACATTCAGTACTTC. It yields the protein CASSPLAGTGSTLNIQYF.

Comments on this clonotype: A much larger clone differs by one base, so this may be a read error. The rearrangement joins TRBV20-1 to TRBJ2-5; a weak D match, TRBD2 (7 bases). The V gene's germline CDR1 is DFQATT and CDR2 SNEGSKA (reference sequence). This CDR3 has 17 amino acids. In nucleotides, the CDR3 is TGCAGTGCTAGGGCCCTGGGGGGCGGGAGAGGTGTAGAGATCCAGTACTTC. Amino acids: CSARALGGGRGVEIQYF.

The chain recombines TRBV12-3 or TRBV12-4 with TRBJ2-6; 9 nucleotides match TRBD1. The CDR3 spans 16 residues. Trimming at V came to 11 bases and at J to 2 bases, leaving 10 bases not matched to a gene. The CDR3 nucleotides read TGTGCCGCTACAGGGGGCCCCTTGACTGGGGCCAACGTCCTGACTTTC. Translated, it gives CAATGGPLTGANVLTF.

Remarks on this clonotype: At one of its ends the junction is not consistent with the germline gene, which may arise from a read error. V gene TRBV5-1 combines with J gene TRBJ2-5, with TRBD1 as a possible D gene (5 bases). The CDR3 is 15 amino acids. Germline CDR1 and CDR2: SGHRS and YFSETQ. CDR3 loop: CASSLEGIYQETRYF. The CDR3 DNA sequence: TGCGCCAGCAGCTTGGAGGGGATCTACCAAGAGACCCGGTACTTC. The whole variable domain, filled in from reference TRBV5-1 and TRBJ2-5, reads KAGVTQTPRYLIKTRGQQVTLSCSPISGHRSVSWYQQTPGQGLQFLFEYFSETQRNKGNFPGRFSGRQFSNSRSEMNVSTLELGDSALYLCASSLEGIYQETRYFGPGTRLLVL.

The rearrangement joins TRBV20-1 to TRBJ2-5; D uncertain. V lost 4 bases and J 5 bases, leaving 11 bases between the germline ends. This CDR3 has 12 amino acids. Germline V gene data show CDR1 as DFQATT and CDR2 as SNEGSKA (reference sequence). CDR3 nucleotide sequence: TGCAGTGCTAATCCTCCTTTCGAGACCCAGTACTTC. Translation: CSANPPFETQYF.

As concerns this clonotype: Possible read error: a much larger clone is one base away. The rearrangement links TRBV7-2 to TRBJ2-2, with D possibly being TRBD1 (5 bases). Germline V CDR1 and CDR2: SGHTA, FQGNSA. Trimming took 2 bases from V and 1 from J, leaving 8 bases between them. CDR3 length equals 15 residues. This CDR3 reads CASSLRQWNTGELFF. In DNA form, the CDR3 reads TGTGCCAGCAGCTTAAGACAGTGGAACACCGGGGAGCTGTTTTTT.